The T cell receptor (beta chain) under discussion was sequenced for a study of T cell responses to AZD1222 COVID-19 vaccine. The study, taken as a whole, reports: No repertoire was sampled before or during the peak T cell response, only after it.

The V gene end was trimmed by 3 bases and the J gene end by 6 bases; junction bases not matched to a gene: 7. Germline CDR1 reads MNHNS; CDR2 reads SASEGT. This CDR3 comprises 15 residues. Comment on this clone: What it recognizes is unknown.

Generated by immunoSEQ multiplex PCR, the TCRdb table keeps only in-frame clones and is missing some. The sample has about 150,000 clones, 90% to 95% seen once. The clonotype originates from an adult in good health. The chain combines TRBV6-1 with TRBJ2-5, with TRBD2 matching over 10 bases. The sequencing used peripheral blood, collected on day 0 of MenACWY control vaccination. The CDR3 loop is CASSDPAGGPKTQYF. The DNA of the CDR3 is TGTGCCAGCAGTGATCCAGCGGGGGGGCCAAAGACCCAGTACTTC.